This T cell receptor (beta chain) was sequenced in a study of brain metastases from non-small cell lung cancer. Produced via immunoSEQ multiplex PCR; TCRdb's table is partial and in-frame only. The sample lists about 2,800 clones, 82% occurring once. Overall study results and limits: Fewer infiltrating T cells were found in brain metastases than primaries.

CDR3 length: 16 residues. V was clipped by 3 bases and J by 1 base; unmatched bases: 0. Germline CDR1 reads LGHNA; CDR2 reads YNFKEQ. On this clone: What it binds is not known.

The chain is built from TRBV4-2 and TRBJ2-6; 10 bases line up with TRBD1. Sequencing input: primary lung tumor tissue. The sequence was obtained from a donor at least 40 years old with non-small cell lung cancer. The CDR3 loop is CASSQDRGSGANVLTF. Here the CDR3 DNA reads TGTGCCAGCAGCCAGGACAGGGGGTCTGGGGCCAACGTCCTGACTTTC.